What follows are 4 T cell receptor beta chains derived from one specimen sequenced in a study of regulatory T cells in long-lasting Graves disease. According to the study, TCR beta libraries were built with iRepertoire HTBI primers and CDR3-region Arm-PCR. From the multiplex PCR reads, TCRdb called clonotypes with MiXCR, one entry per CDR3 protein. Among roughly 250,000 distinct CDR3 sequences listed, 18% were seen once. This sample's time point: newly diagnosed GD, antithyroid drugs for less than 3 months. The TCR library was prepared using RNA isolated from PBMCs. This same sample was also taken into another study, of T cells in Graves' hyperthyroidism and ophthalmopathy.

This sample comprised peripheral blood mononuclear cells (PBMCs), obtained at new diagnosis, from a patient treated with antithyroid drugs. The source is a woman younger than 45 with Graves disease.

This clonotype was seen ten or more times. The DNA of the CDR3 is TGTGCCAGCAGTGAAAGGACAGGGAATCAGCCCCAGCATTTT. It is translated as CASSERTGNQPQHF. The rearrangement joins TRBV2 to TRBJ1-5; TRBD1 agrees at 8 bases. The V gene end was trimmed by 2 bases and the J gene end by 4 bases; junction bases not matched to a gene: 1. CDR1 is SNHLY, CDR2 FYNNEI, per germline. The CDR3 covers 14 residues.

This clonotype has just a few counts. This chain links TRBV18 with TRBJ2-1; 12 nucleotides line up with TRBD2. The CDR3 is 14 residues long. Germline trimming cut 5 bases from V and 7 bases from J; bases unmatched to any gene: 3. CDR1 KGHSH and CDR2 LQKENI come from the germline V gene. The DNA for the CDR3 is TGTGCCAGCTCATCGACTAGCGGGAGAAATGAGCAGTTCTTC. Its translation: CASSSTSGRNEQFF.

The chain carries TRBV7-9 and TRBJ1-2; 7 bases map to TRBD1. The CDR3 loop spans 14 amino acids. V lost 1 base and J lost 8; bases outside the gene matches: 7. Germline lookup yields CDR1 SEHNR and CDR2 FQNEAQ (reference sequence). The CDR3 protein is CASSLDGAGQGYTF. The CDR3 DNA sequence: TGTGCCAGCAGCTTAGATGGAGCGGGACAGGGCTACACCTTC. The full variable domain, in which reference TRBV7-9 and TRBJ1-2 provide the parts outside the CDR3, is DTGVSQNPRHKITKRGQNVTFRCDPISEHNRLYWYRQTLGQGPEFLTYFQNEAQLEKSRLLSDRFSAERPKGSFSTLEIQRTEQGDSAMYLCASSLDGAGQGYTFGSGTRLTVV.

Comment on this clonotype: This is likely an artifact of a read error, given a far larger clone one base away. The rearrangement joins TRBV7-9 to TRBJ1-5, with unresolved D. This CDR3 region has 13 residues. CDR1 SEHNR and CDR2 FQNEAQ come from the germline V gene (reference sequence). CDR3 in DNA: TGTGCCATCAGCATGACTACTAATCAGCCCCAGCATTTT. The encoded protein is CAISMTTNQPQHF.